The rows below give T cell receptor beta chains drawn from one sample of a study of blood T cell repertoires in COVID-19. Only in-frame clones appear in the TCRdb table, and some are missing; sequencing was by immunoSEQ multiplex PCR. The sample lists some 130,000 clones; roughly 79% were seen once. Sequencing used peripheral blood. The source is a human donor in a cohort sampled during active COVID-19. The CDR3 runs from the conserved cysteine through the conserved F or W. The D gene is left open where the match is weak. Where a row states a size, it is once, few, many or the class of an expanded clone; other rows omit it.

NA,TRBJ2-7,TRBV7-2,TRBD2,CASSPLGRRGVTYEQYF,TGTGCCAGCAGCCCCCTCGGGCGGCGGGGGGTAACCTACGAGCAGTACTTC
once,TRBJ2-3,TRBV28,TRBD1,CANRDRVTDTQYF,TGTGCCAACCGGGACAGGGTCACAGATACGCAGTATTTT
few,TRBJ2-3,TRBV5-5,NA,CASSDTPHSTDTQYF,TGTGCCAGCAGCGATACTCCCCATAGCACAGATACGCAGTATTTT
NA,TRBJ2-5,TRBV29-1,TRBD2,CSARIAGFQETQYF,TGCAGCGCCCGAATAGCGGGGTTCCAAGAGACCCAGTACTTC
NA,TRBJ1-3,TRBV10-1,NA,CASRYRRFGGNTIYF,TGCGCCAGCAGATACAGACGGTTTGGTGGAAACACCATATATTTT
NA,TRBJ2-7,TRBV6-1,TRBD2,CASSEGLAAGGRTSYEQYF,TGTGCCAGCAGTGAGGGCTTGGCAGCGGGGGGACGTACGAGCTACGAGCAGTACTTC
NA,TRBJ2-7,TRBV2,NA,CASSKQGFGLGEQYF,TGTGCCAGCAGTAAACAGGGATTTGGGTTGGGGGAGCAGTACTTC
few,TRBJ1-1,TRBV5-1,TRBD1,CASSAGGGRGSTEAFF,TGCGCCAGCAGCGCGGGAGGGGGCAGAGGGAGTACTGAAGCTTTCTTT
many,TRBJ2-5,TRBV21-1,NA,CASSKDESRVNQETQYF,TGTGCCAGCAGCAAAGACGAGTCGAGGGTGAACCAAGAGACCCAGTACTTC
once,TRBJ1-6,TRBV24-1,NA,CATSDPGQDRKNYNSPLHF,TGTGCCACCAGTGACCCTGGCCAGGATCGGAAAAATTATAATTCACCCCTCCACTTT
NA,TRBJ1-5,TRBV2,NA,CASTLSGQPQHF,TGTGCCAGCACGCTATCGGGTCAGCCCCAGCATTTT
NA,TRBJ2-1,TRBV19,TRBD1,CASSEGASSYNEQFF,TGTGCCAGTAGCGAGGGGGCGAGCTCCTACAATGAGCAGTTCTTC
NA,TRBJ1-6,TRBV19,TRBD1,CASSPQGRSYNSPLHF,TGTGCCAGTAGTCCACAGGGGCGGTCCTATAATTCACCCCTCCACTTT
NA,TRBJ1-3,TRBV5-1,NA,CASAQGSSGNTIYF,TGCGCCAGCGCCCAGGGGTCCTCTGGAAACACCATATATTTT
NA,TRBJ1-1,TRBV7-9,NA,CASSAQTGKNTEAFF,TGTGCCAGCAGCGCCCAAACCGGGAAGAACACTGAAGCTTTCTTT
NA,TRBJ2-3,TRBV4-1,NA,CASSQDGWETDTQYF,TGCGCCAGCAGCCAAGACGGGTGGGAGACAGATACGCAGTATTTT
NA,TRBJ1-5,TRBV6-5,TRBD1,CASTTTGDQPQHF,TGTGCCAGCACCACGACAGGGGATCAGCCCCAGCATTTT
NA,TRBJ2-4,TRBV28,NA,CASSPGHKFGINIQYF,TGTGCCAGCAGCCCTGGACACAAATTTGGTATAAACATTCAGTACTTC
NA,TRBJ1-5,TRBV3-1/TRBV3-2,NA,CASSGAGQPQHF,TGTGCCAGCAGCGGTGCGGGGCAGCCCCAGCATTTT
once,TRBJ2-5,TRBV19,TRBD2,CASSFSGGETQYF,TGTGCCAGTAGTTTTAGCGGGGGGGAGACCCAGTACTTC
NA,TRBJ1-1,TRBV7-4,NA,CASSGFGGLFTEAFF,TGTGCCAGCAGCGGGTTCGGGGGGTTGTTCACTGAAGCTTTCTTT
NA,TRBJ1-2,TRBV10-3,TRBD1,CAIQGQGARGYTF,TGTGCCATCCAGGGACAGGGGGCGCGGGGCTACACCTTC
NA,TRBJ1-5,TRBV28,NA,CASSLGHSNQPQHF,TGTGCCAGCAGTCTGGGCCATAGCAATCAGCCCCAGCATTTT
NA,TRBJ2-1,TRBV5-1,TRBD1,CASSPDTGGISYNEQFF,TGCGCCAGCAGCCCCGACACAGGGGGCATTTCCTACAATGAGCAGTTCTTC
NA,TRBJ2-1,TRBV5-1,TRBD1,CASSLRTGTVDEQFF,TGCGCCAGCAGCCTTCGGACAGGGACTGTCGATGAGCAGTTCTTC
once,TRBJ2-5,TRBV24-1,TRBD1,CATSDLGYGTGGKETQYF,TGTGCCACCAGTGATTTGGGGTATGGGACAGGGGGTAAAGAGACCCAGTACTTC
NA,TRBJ1-5,TRBV7-6,NA,CASSLESKGHQPQHF,TGTGCCAGCAGCTTAGAGTCCAAGGGGCACCAGCCCCAGCATTTT
NA,TRBJ2-2,TRBV5-1,TRBD2,CASRTSVNTGELFF,TGCGCCAGCCGCACTAGCGTGAACACCGGGGAGCTGTTTTTT
NA,TRBJ1-1,TRBV10-2,NA,CASSDDSYTEAFF,TGCGCCAGCAGTGATGACAGCTACACTGAAGCTTTCTTT
NA,TRBJ2-5,TRBV19,TRBD2,CASSERGTSGLQETQYF,TGTGCCAGTAGTGAGAGAGGGACTAGCGGGTTACAAGAGACCCAGTACTTC
NA,TRBJ1-2,TRBV4-1,NA,CASSQDGQYYGYTF,TGCGCCAGCAGCCAAGATGGACAGTACTATGGCTACACCTTC
NA,TRBJ2-7,TRBV2,NA,CASLYRESGEQYF,TGTGCCAGCCTCTACAGGGAATCGGGCGAGCAGTACTTC
NA,TRBJ1-1,TRBV6-6,NA,CASSYSGISGSGLAFF,TGTGCCAGCAGTTACTCAGGCATTTCAGGATCAGGGCTTGCTTTCTTT
NA,TRBJ1-1,TRBV6-2/TRBV6-3,TRBD1,CASSPTSRGGRNTEAFF,TGTGCCAGCAGCCCCACGTCGAGAGGGGGCCGGAACACTGAAGCTTTCTTT
NA,TRBJ2-2,TRBV7-9,TRBD1,CASSPTGGLNTGELFF,TGTGCCAGCAGCCCTACAGGGGGTTTAAACACCGGGGAGCTGTTTTTT
few,TRBJ1-3,TRBV10-2,NA,CASSESDSSGNTIYF,TGCGCCAGCAGTGAGTCGGACAGCTCTGGAAACACCATATATTTT
few,TRBJ2-7,TRBV5-5,NA,CASSLEQGRYEQYF,TGTGCCAGCAGCTTGGAACAGGGGAGGTACGAGCAGTACTTC
NA,TRBJ2-3,TRBV7-2,NA,CASRIGGGPQYF,TGTGCCAGCAGGATAGGGGGTGGTCCGCAGTATTTT
NA,TRBJ2-7,TRBV5-1,NA,CASSPGTSTVAYEQYF,TGCGCCAGCAGCCCTGGGACTTCCACAGTGGCCTACGAGCAGTACTTC
NA,TRBJ2-3,TRBV2,NA,CASSELQASRGTQYF,TGTGCCAGCAGTGAATTGCAGGCCTCCCGGGGAACGCAGTATTTT
NA,TRBJ1-2,TRBV6-5,NA,CASSYSGRAGGYTF,TGTGCCAGCAGTTACTCGGGCAGGGCTGGGGGCTACACCTTC
NA,TRBJ1-2,TRBV28,NA,CASSLRGSHGYTF,TGTGCCAGCAGTTTAAGAGGGAGCCATGGCTACACCTTC
NA,TRBJ2-7,TRBV6-4,NA,CASSDSTARGNSYEQYF,TGTGCCAGCAGTGACTCGACGGCGCGGGGAAACTCCTACGAGCAGTACTTC
once,TRBJ2-1,TRBV28,NA,CASTYTESSYNEQFF,TGTGCCAGCACCTATACAGAATCCTCCTACAATGAGCAGTTCTTC
NA,TRBJ1-1,TRBV18,TRBD1,CASSPEGARWTEAFF,TGTGCCAGCTCACCGGAGGGGGCGAGGTGGACTGAAGCTTTCTTT
NA,TRBJ1-5,TRBV3-1/TRBV3-2,TRBD1,CASSHNPGQGDQPQHF,TGTGCCAGCAGCCATAATCCGGGACAGGGGGATCAGCCCCAGCATTTT